This T cell receptor (beta chain) was captured by sequencing in a study of blood T cell repertoires in COVID-19. Study information: The analysed material was cDNA or gDNA that came from T cells, B-cell-depleted T cells, or PBMCs.

Per the authors' pipeline: By means of reference gene primer amplification, nucleated cell counts were estimated. This table comes from immunoSEQ multiplex PCR, and its TCRdb copy is limited to in-frame clones, with some not included. The DNA was the basis for D and trimming; V, J and clone size are from that table. The data hold around 100,000 clones, with approximately 92% observed a single time. This TCR came from a man between 50 and 59 years old with active COVID-19. Input material: peripheral blood.

CDR3 nucleotides: TGTGCCATCAGTTCGACAGGGGGAGCCTACGAGCAGTACTTC. The encoded protein is CAISSTGGAYEQYF. The chain uses TRBV10-3 and TRBJ2-7; 9 positions agree with TRBD1. The germline V gene encodes CDR1 ENHRY and CDR2 SYGVKD. J was trimmed by 2 bases and V by 5 bases; bases with no gene match: 4. This CDR3 has 14 amino acids.